Reported below is one T cell receptor (beta chain). The junction had 5 bases not matched to a gene; V was cut back by 5 bases and J by 7 bases. Germline CDR1 MNHEY, CDR2 SMNVEV (reference sequence). This CDR3 comprises 14 residues. Categorization into cohorts depended on clinical history that participants reported. Cohort 3 recovered donors had two negative PCRs, clearance, or symptom resolution. This sample was taken from a study of blood T cell repertoires in COVID-19. Study in general: Samples came from the United States, Italy and Spain, spanning acute and convalescent COVID-19. Sources were T cells, B-cell-depleted T cells, or PBMCs; the material itself was cDNA or gDNA.

The protocol was immunoSEQ multiplex PCR, while the TCRdb copy is restricted to in-frame clones and leaves out a portion. In the table there are 150,000 to 200,000 clones, 70% to 90% of which are singletons. The origin of this receptor is a man aged 40-55 years who had recovered from COVID-19. This chain links TRBV27 with TRBJ2-3; 11 nucleotides match TRBD2. Sequencing was performed on PBMCs or T cells enriched from blood (not recorded which). The DNA for the CDR3 is TGTGCCAGCAGTACGGGACTAGCGGCTCATACGCAGTATTTT. Translated, it gives CASSTGLAAHTQYF.